The T cell receptor beta chain described here comes from a study of blood T cell repertoires in COVID-19 (dated by TCRdb to the early 2020s). Turning to the overall study: The collaborator samples originated in the United States, Italy and Spain and spanned the acute and convalescent phases of COVID-19. The prospective study material was composed of cDNA or gDNA derived from T cells, B-cell-depleted T cells, or PBMCs. Subjects who had been exposed to COVID-19, were actively infected with it, or had recovered from it provided the deeply sampled blood TCRbeta repertoires that made up the dataset. A freely available public database, intended as a resource for researchers studying the immune response to SARS-CoV-2, is where the repertoires were released. The samples were drawn from two sources: the first 160 participants of the ongoing ImmuneRACE study, and approximately 1,300 subjects contributed by 6 global collaborators. The sample metadata nearly always contained a de-identified subject ID, COVID-19 status, age in years and sex. Where HLA class I and class II types were available, the types were taken from metadata supplied by the sample provider, not from assay-based typing.

With regard to this clone: Which antigen it targets is not known. No per-base quality is available; no much larger clone lies one base away.

Collaborating institutions collected whole blood in K2EDTA tubes following their own protocols. For TCRbeta analysis, collaborators shipped samples in one of three forms: frozen whole blood, isolated PBMCs, or DNA extracted from either of those sample types. TCRbeta CDR3 regions were amplified from genomic DNA using the immunoSEQ Assay, a bias-controlled multiplex PCR. The source study handled its data this way. Within the assay, amplification of reference gene primers was used to estimate how many nucleated cells each sample contained. To quantify the absolute abundance of each unique TCRbeta CDR3 rearrangement, sequence reads were collapsed and filtered. For each sample, productive Simpson clonality was calculated by taking the square root of Simpson's diversity index across productive rearrangements. Held by TCRdb, this immuneACCESS table contains in-frame sequences only and omits some clones. Under half of the omission traces to an unresolved V gene where checked; the cause of the rest is unknown. That table supplies the V and J calls and clone size; D and trimming were determined from the DNA. The sample table contains roughly 160,000 clones; only one count was recorded for 80% to 90% of them. Approximately 1.1% of the sample goes to the ten largest clones.

General study outcomes and caveats: Clinical and demographic metadata were provided uncurated, with the amount varying by source and participant.

CDR1 and CDR2 (SGHRS, YFSETQ) derive from the germline V gene. The junction shows trimming of 3 bases on V and 4 bases on J, plus 22 bases between the germline ends. The CDR3 measures 17 amino acids from cysteine to phenylalanine. The retained sequence is limited to the CDR3, 51 bases, with the frame set at the first base. The sequence was obtained from a man between 35 and 55 years old with acute or convalescent COVID-19. Input material: peripheral blood. The chain uses TRBV5-1 and TRBJ1-1; the D gene is possibly TRBD1, with 6 bases matching. The DNA sequence reads TGCGCCAGCAGCTCTGACGCAGGGGCGAATTGGGGCACTGAAGCTTTCTTT. Its product reads: CASSSDAGANWGTEAFF.